This T cell receptor (beta chain) is drawn from a study of shared clonotypes between healthy human individuals. Splitting of each subset's genomic DNA was done evenly across several immunoSEQ plates. The repertoire was sequenced with immunoSEQ multiplex PCR; TCRdb's copy has only in-frame clones and lacks some. The sample includes about 560,000 clones, roughly four fifths of them seen just once. Germline V lookup: CDR1 MDHEN, CDR2 SYDVKM. The CDR3 covers 15 residues. Trimming took 4 bases from V and 5 from J; bases not matched to a gene: 7. The sample consisted of PBMCs. The source is a woman in her thirties or forties in good health. Some clones in this sample may be carry-over from other donors' samples. The chain joins TRBV28 to TRBJ2-7, with 11 nucleotides matching TRBD2. The CDR3 here is CASSSILAGVNEQYF. The CDR3 DNA is TGTGCCAGCAGTTCCATACTAGCGGGAGTAAACGAGCAGTACTTC. The full variable domain, rest sourced from reference TRBV28 and TRBJ2-7, is DVKVTQSSRYLVKRTGEKVFLECVQDMDHENMFWYRQDPGLGLRLIYFSYDVKMKEKGDIPEGYSVSREKKERFSLILESASTNQTSMYLCASSSILAGVNEQYFGPGTRLTVT.